Each of the 18 T cell receptor beta chains below was sequenced from the same sample in a study of identical twins. TCRdb re-called the 5' RACE reads through MiXCR, storing one row per CDR3 protein. The data show hundreds of thousands of distinct CDR3 sequences, with around 8.3% seen just once and around 0.98% held by the top ten. These data were also filed under a second study, of yellow fever vaccine responses in identical twins.

The specimen was PBMCs. Receptors were obtained from a woman aged 18-30 years in good health.

This clonotype was recorded a few times. CDR3: CAWREGTGELFF. CDR3 DNA: TGTGCCTGGAGGGAAGGGACCGGGGAGCTGTTTTTT. This chain joins TRBV30 and TRBJ2-2, with D unclear. Germline CDR1 and CDR2: GTSNPN and SVGIG (reference sequence). V was pared by 3 bases and J by 5 bases, with 7 bases between. The CDR3 has 12 residues.

In this sample, this clonotype turned up a few times. The chain joins TRBV9 to TRBJ1-1; D not certain. With 0 bases removed from V and 1 base from J, the gap between germline ends came to 10 bases. Germline CDR1 reads SGDLS; CDR2 reads YYNGEE. The CDR3 is made up of 15 amino acids. The CDR3 protein is CASSVAALANTEAFF. CDR3 sequence (DNA): TGTGCCAGCAGCGTAGCGGCGTTGGCGAACACTGAAGCTTTCTTT.

This chain joins TRBV25-1 and TRBJ2-7; TRBD1 might be the D (5 bases). Germline loops: CDR1 MGHDK, CDR2 SYGVNS. This CDR3 comprises 14 residues. V was trimmed by 10 bases and J by 2 bases, leaving 18 bases between them. The CDR3 bases are TGTGCCACCCTCGGTCGCGACAGTGCCTACGAGCAGTACTTC. Translating gives CATLGRDSAYEQYF.

Only a few counts were recorded for this clonotype. This sequence joins TRBV20-1 and TRBJ2-7; TRBD1 or TRBD2 may be the D gene (5 bases each). The length of the CDR3 is 13 residues. Germline V lookup: CDR1 DFQATT, CDR2 SNEGSKA (reference sequence). Trimming took 0 bases from V and 6 from J, leaving 12 bases between them. The CDR3 region is CSARDWGKLEQYF. DNA of the CDR3: TGCAGTGCTAGAGATTGGGGGAAGCTCGAGCAGTACTTC.

The chain couples TRBV18 to TRBJ2-1; TRBD1 matches 10 bases. The CDR3 consists of 18 residues. The J segment lost 4 bases and the V segment lost 3 bases, leaving 12 bases of the junction unmatched. CDR1 and CDR2 (germline): KGHSH, LQKENI. CDR3 DNA: TGTGCCAGCTCACCCCTCGGGACAGGGGAATTACGGTACAATGAGCAGTTCTTC. Amino acid sequence: CASSPLGTGELRYNEQFF.

In this sample, this clonotype turned up a few times. The chain recombines TRBV4-1 with TRBJ2-3; D not certain. This CDR3 has 14 residues. V was trimmed by 0 bases and J by 4 bases, leaving 8 bases between them. Germline CDR1 is MGHRA and CDR2 is YSYEKL. This CDR3 is CASSQDGLPDTQYF. Here the CDR3 DNA reads TGCGCCAGCAGCCAAGATGGCCTCCCAGATACGCAGTATTTT.

This clonotype was detected only a few times. The rearrangement links TRBV6-5 to TRBJ1-1, with no clear D. The CDR3 covers 11 residues. The V end lost 7 bases, the J end lost 3 bases, and 6 bases lay between the germline ends. Germline lookup yields CDR1 MNHEY and CDR2 SVGAGI. CDR3 bases: TGTGCCAGCATTCAACACACTGAAGCTTTCTTT. As protein: CASIQHTEAFF.

This clonotype was recorded a few times. The rearrangement joins TRBV5-1 to TRBJ2-3, with 7 bases lining up with TRBD1. Germline assignment: CDR1 SGHRS and CDR2 YFSETQ. Germline trimming cut 5 bases from V and 5 bases from J; bases unmatched to any gene: 11. The CDR3 covers 15 residues. The CDR3 DNA follows: TGCGCCAGCAGTCAGACAGGGTGGGTAGGAGATACGCAGTATTTT. Protein: CASSQTGWVGDTQYF.

The chain links TRBV5-1 to TRBJ1-4; D might be TRBD1 (6 bases). Looked up from germline, CDR1 is SGHRS and CDR2 is YFSETQ. The CDR3 has 16 amino acids. V shed 0 bases and J shed 6 bases, with 15 bases lying between them. As DNA, the CDR3 is TGCGCCAGCAGCTTGGAAACAGGGATTAGAGATGAAAAACTGTTTTTT. The encoded protein is CASSLETGIRDEKLFF.

The sample holds one count of this clonotype. The DNA for the CDR3 is TGCAGCGTAAAGAAGGGACAGGGAGTAAGGAATGAGCAGTTCTTC. Residues: CSVKKGQGVRNEQFF. The chain has TRBV29-1 and TRBJ2-1; 9 bases agree with TRBD1. J was trimmed by 7 bases and V by 6 bases; bases with no gene match: 13. This CDR3 contains 15 residues. Germline-derived CDR1 and CDR2 are SQVTM and ANQGSEA.

This clonotype was picked up a small number of times. The chain has TRBV4-1 and TRBJ1-3; D possibly corresponds to TRBD1 (5 bases). This CDR3 comprises 14 residues. V shed 1 base and J shed 3 bases, with 7 bases lying between them. The germline V gene encodes CDR1 MGHRA and CDR2 YSYEKL. As DNA, the CDR3 is TGCGCCAGCAGCCAAGCGGGGGATGGAAACACCATATATTTT. It is translated as CASSQAGDGNTIYF.

This clonotype was seen a few times. V usage is TRBV11-2 and J usage is TRBJ1-6; TRBD1 is a possible D gene (5 bases). The CDR3 has 13 residues. Trimming cost V 4 bases and J 10 bases, with 11 bases left between them. Germline CDR1 and CDR2: SGHAT and FQNNGV. CDR3 residues: CASSSSRDSPLHF. CDR3 bases: TGTGCCAGCAGCTCATCCAGGGACTCACCCCTCCACTTT.

This CDR3 is CSVAPRTAGAFF. The CDR3 DNA reads as TGCAGCGTTGCCCCCCGGACAGCTGGAGCTTTCTTT. The V gene is TRBV29-1, the J gene TRBJ1-1; TRBD1 might be the D (6 bases). Germline V gives CDR1 SQVTM, CDR2 ANQGSEA. This CDR3 has 12 amino acids. The V end was cut by 4 bases, the J end by 10 bases, with 16 bases between.

This clonotype was seen a few times. V gene TRBV10-3 combines with J gene TRBJ2-3; D is unresolved. The CDR3 is 15 residues long. The V gene lost 5 bases and the J gene lost 0 bases, with 12 bases spanning the gap. Germline values: CDR1 ENHRY, CDR2 SYGVKD. Here the CDR3 DNA reads TGTGCCATCAGTCACGGCCAAACTAGCACAGATACGCAGTATTTT. Encoded protein: CAISHGQTSTDTQYF.

This clonotype was detected many times. The gene calls are TRBV12-3 or TRBV12-4 and TRBJ2-3, with D perhaps matching TRBD1 (5 bases). The CDR3 totals 14 residues. Trimming shortened V by 1 base and J by 3 bases, and 8 bases separated the two germline ends. The CDR3 nucleotides read TGTGCCAGCAGTTTAGAGGGGAAGACAGATACGCAGTATTTT. This gives the protein CASSLEGKTDTQYF.

The chain is built from TRBV20-1 and TRBJ1-2; TRBD1 agrees at 7 bases. The CDR3 contains 16 residues. The V and J ends lost 4 bases and 1 base, in that order; junction bases with no gene match: 12. Looked up from germline, CDR1 is DFQATT and CDR2 is SNEGSKA (reference sequence). The CDR3 reads CSATDGFTGVNYGYTF. The CDR3 nucleotides are TGCAGTGCTACGGACGGGTTCACAGGGGTTAACTATGGCTACACCTTC.

The chain couples TRBV4-2 to TRBJ2-7; maybe TRBD1 (6 bases). The CDR3 runs to 14 residues. The ends were cut back, 4 bases at V and 3 bases at J, with 13 bases in the middle. Germline V CDR1 and CDR2: LGHNA, YNFKEQ. The CDR3, as DNA: TGTGCCAGCAGCCCCGAACAGGGAAACTACGAGCAGTACTTC. As protein: CASSPEQGNYEQYF.

This chain connects TRBV11-2 to TRBJ2-3, with D perhaps given as TRBD1 or TRBD2 (5 bases each). CDR3 length: 18 amino acids. With 4 bases removed from V and 1 base from J, the gap between germline ends came to 21 bases. Per the germline V gene, CDR1 is SGHAT and CDR2 is FQNNGV. Written as DNA, the CDR3 is TGTGCCAGCAGCTCCCCGCCAGGGAGACGAACCGGCACAGATACGCAGTATTTT. This encodes CASSSPPGRRTGTDTQYF.